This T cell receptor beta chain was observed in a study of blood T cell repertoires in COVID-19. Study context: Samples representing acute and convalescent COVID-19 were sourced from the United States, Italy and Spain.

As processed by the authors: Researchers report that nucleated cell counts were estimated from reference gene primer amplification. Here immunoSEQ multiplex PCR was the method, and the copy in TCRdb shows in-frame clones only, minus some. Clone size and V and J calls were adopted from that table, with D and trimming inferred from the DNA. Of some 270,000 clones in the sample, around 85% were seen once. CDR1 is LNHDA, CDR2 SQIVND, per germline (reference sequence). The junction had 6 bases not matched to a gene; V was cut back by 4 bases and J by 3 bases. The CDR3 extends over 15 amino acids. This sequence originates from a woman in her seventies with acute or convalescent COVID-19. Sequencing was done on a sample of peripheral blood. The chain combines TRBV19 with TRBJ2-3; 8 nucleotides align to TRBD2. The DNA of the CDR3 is TGTGCCAGTAGTACGCGGGGGGCGATGACAGATACGCAGTATTTT. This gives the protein CASSTRGAMTDTQYF.